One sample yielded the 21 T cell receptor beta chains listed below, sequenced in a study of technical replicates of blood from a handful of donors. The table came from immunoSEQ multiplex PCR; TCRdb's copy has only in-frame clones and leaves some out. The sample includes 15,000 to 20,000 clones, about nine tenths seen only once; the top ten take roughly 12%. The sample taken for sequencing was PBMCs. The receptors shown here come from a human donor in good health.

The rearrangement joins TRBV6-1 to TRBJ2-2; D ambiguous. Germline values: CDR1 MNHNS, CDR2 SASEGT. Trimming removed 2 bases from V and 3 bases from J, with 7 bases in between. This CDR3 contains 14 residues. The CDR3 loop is CASSELIYTGELFF. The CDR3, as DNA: TGTGCCAGCAGTGAATTAATATACACCGGGGAGCTGTTTTTT.

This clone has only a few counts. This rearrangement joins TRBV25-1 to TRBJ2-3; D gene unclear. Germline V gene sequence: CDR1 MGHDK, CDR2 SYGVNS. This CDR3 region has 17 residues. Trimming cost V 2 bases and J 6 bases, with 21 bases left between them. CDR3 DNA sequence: TGTGCCAGCAGTGAAAAAACCCCCACCGGAGTACCGGATACGCAGTATTTT. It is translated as CASSEKTPTGVPDTQYF.

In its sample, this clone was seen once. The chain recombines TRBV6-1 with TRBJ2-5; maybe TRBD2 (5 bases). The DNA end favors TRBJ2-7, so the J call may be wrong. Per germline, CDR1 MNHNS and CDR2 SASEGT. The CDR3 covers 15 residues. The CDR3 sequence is CASSEAFPRGYEQYF. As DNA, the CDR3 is TGTGCCAGCAGTGAAGCATTCCCCCGGGGTTACGAGCAGTACTTC.

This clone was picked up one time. The CDR3 region has the DNA TGTGCCAGCATCCCCGGGACAGGGAGGCACGAGCAGTACTTC. Translating it yields CASIPGTGRHEQYF. This chain connects TRBV2 to TRBJ2-7, with 9 bases that match TRBD1. This CDR3 is built from 14 residues. V was clipped by 7 bases and J by 5 bases; unmatched bases: 9. CDR1 and CDR2 (germline): SNHLY, FYNNEI.

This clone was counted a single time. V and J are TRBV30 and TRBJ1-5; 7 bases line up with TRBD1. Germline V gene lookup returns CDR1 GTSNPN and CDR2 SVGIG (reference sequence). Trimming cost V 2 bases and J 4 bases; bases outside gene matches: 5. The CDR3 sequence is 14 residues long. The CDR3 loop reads CAWSSYRGNQPQHF. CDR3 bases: TGTGCCTGGAGTAGCTACAGGGGTAATCAGCCCCAGCATTTT.

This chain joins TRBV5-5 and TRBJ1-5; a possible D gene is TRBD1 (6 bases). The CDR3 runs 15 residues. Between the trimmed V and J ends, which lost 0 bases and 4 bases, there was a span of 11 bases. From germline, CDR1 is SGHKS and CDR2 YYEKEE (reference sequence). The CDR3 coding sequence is TGTGCCAGCAGCTTGGCGGCGACAGGAAATCAGCCCCAGCATTTT. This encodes CASSLAATGNQPQHF.

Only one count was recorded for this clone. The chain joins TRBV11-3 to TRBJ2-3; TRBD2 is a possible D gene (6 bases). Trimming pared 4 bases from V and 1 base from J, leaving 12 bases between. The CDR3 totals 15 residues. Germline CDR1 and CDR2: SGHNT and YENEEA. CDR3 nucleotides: TGTGCCAGCAGCTATAGCGGAGGGGGCACAGATACGCAGTATTTT. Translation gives CASSYSGGGTDTQYF.

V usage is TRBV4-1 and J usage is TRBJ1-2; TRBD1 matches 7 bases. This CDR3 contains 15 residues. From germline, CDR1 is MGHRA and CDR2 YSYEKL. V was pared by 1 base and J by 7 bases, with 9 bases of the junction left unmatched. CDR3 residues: CASSQGEGGYFGYTF. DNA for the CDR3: TGCGCCAGCAGCCAAGGTGAAGGGGGCTATTTTGGCTACACCTTC.

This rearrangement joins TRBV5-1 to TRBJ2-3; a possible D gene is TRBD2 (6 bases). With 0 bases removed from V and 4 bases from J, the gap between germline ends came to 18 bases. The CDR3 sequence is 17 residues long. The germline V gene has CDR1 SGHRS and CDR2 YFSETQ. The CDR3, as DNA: TGCGCCAGCAGCTTGGCCAACCGTGGAGGGCTCCCAGATACGCAGTATTTT. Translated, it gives CASSLANRGGLPDTQYF.

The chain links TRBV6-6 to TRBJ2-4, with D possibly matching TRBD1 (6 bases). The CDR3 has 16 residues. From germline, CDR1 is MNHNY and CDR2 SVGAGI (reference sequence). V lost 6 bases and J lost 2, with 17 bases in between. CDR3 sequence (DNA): TGTGCCAGCAGCCCTCCAGGGGTTGAGACCAAAAACATTCAGTACTTC. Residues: CASSPPGVETKNIQYF.

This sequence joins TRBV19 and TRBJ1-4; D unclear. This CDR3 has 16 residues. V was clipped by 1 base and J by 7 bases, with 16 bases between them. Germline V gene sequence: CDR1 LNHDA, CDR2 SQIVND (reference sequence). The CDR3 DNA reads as TGTGCCAGTAGTATAGCTCTCACTAGCACGGGTGAAAAACTGTTTTTT. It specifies CASSIALTSTGEKLFF.

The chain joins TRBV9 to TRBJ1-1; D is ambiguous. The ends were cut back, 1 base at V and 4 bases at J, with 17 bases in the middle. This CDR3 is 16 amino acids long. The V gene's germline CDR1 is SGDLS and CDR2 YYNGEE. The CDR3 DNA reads TGTGCCAGCAGCGTATCTCCCTCCATGGAGGGCACTGAAGCTTTCTTT. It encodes CASSVSPSMEGTEAFF.

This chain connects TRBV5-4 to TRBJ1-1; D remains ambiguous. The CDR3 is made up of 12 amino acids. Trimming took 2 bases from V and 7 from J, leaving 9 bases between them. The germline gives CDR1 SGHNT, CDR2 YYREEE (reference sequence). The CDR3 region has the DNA TGTGCCAGCAGCTTCGACAATATTGAAGCTTTCTTT. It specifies CASSFDNIEAFF.

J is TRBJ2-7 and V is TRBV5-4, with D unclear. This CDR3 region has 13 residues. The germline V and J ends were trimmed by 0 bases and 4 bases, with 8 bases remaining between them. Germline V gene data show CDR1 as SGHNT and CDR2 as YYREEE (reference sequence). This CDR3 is CASSLAAEYEQYF. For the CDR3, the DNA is TGTGCCAGCAGCTTGGCCGCGGAATACGAGCAGTACTTC.

The CDR3 region has the DNA TGTGCCAGCAGCTTAGACTGGGGGGGGTGGGCTTTCTTT. Its translation is CASSLDWGGWAFF. The chain couples TRBV11-2 to TRBJ1-1; TRBD1 is a possible D gene (5 bases). CDR3 length: 13 residues. Germline loops: CDR1 SGHAT, CDR2 FQNNGV. Trimming removed 0 bases at V and 11 bases at J, with 13 bases between.

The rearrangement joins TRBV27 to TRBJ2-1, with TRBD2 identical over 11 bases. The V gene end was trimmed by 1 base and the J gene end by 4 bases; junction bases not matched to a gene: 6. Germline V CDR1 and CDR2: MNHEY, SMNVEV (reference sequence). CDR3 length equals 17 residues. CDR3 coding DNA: TGTGCCAGCAGTTTATTGGCCCTAGCGGGAGGTTACAATGAGCAGTTCTTC. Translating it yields CASSLLALAGGYNEQFF.

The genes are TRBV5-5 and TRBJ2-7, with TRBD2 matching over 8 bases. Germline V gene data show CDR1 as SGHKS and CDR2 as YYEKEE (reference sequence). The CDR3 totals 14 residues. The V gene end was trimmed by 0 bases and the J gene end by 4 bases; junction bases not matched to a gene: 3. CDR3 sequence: CASSLGTGGYEQYF. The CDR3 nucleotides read TGTGCCAGCAGCTTGGGGACGGGAGGGTACGAGCAGTACTTC.

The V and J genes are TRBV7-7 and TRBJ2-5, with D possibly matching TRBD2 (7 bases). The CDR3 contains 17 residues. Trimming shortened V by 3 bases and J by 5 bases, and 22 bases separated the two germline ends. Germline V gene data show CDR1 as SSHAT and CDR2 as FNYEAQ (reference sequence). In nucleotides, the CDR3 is TGTGCCAGCAGCTTGGACGGAGGGGGGGGGCATGGGGAGACCCAGTACTTC. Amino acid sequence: CASSLDGGGGHGETQYF.

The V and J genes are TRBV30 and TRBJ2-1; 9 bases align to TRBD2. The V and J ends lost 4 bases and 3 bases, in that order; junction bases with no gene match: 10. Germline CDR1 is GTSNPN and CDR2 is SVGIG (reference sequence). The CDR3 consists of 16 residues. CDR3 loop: CAWTLAGTSLYNEQFF. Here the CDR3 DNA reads TGTGCCTGGACCCTTGCCGGGACTAGCCTCTACAATGAGCAGTTCTTC.

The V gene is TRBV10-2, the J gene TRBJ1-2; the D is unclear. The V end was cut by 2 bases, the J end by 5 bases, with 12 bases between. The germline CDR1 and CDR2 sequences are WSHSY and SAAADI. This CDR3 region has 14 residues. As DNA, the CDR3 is TGCGCCAGCAGTGAGACGGGTCTCAGTTATGGCTACACCTTC. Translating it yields CASSETGLSYGYTF.

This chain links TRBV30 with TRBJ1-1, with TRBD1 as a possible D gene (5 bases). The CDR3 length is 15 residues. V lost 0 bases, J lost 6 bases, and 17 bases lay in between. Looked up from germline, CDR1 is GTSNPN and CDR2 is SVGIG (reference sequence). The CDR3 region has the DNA TGTGCCTGGAGTGTATATCGGGGGGGAAACGCTGAAGCTTTCTTT. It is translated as CAWSVYRGGNAEAFF. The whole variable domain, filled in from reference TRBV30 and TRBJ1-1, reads SQTIHQWPATLVQPVGSPLSLECTVEGTSNPNLYWYRQAAGRGLQLLFYSVGIGQISSEVPQNLSASRPQDRQFILSSKKLLLSDSGFYLCAWSVYRGGNAEAFFGQGTRLTVV.